This is a list of T cell receptor beta chains from one sample in a study of T-cell memory formation after mild COVID-19. MiXCR was run by TCRdb on the 5' RACE reads, yielding one entry per CDR3 protein. Of 110,000 to 150,000 distinct CDR3 sequences in the sample, 11% to 15% were seen once. The sample taken for sequencing was PBMCs or a T cell subset sorted from them (not recorded which). These receptors were obtained from an adult woman who had mild COVID-19 (a few samples of this study predate the infection). Cell type and time point are not known. CDR3s include the opening cysteine and the closing phenylalanine or tryptophan. A D gene is named only where the DNA matches it firmly. Size is omitted from some rows. Given values are once, few, many or a class for expanded clones.

.	TRBV30	TRBD2	16	TRBJ2-3	TGTGCCTGGAGTCGCCTAGCGGGGGGGCCAGCCGATACGCAGTATTTT	CAWSRLAGGPADTQYF
few	TRBV4-3	TRBD2	15	TRBJ2-5	TGCGCCAGCAGCCAAGATCTAGCGGTCCAAGAGACCCAGTACTTC	CASSQDLAVQETQYF
few	TRBV27	.	18	TRBJ2-7	TGTGCCAGCAGGGGGTCGGGGGACATACGGAGAAACTCCTACGAGCAGTACTTC	CASRGSGDIRRNSYEQYF
few	TRBV5-1	.	15	TRBJ1-6	TGCGCCAGCAGTTCGGAGAGCTCCTATAATTCACCCCTCCACTTT	CASSSESSYNSPLHF
.	TRBV30	TRBD2	17	TRBJ2-5	TGTGCCTGGAGGGATTTGACTAGCGGGATATTTGAGGAGACCCAGTACTTC	CAWRDLTSGIFEETQYF
few	TRBV4-1	TRBD1	14	TRBJ2-5	TGCGCCAGCAGCCAAGTACAGGGGTATGAGACCCAGTACTTC	CASSQVQGYETQYF
.	TRBV30	.	15	TRBJ2-1	TGTGCCTGGAGTGCCCCCCTAGTGTCTTACAATGAGCAGTTCTTC	CAWSAPLVSYNEQFF
few	TRBV4-3	TRBD1	14	TRBJ1-1	TGCGCCAGCAGCCACCCTGGACAGGTGACTGAAGCTTTCTTT	CASSHPGQVTEAFF
.	TRBV12-3/TRBV12-4	TRBD1	14	TRBJ2-7	TGTGCCAGCAGTTCAGGGACAGGGGGCAACGAGCAGTACTTC	CASSSGTGGNEQYF
few	TRBV11-2	TRBD2	15	TRBJ2-1	TGTGCCAGCGGCCTTTTAGCGGGAGGGCCTCGGGAGCAGTTCTTC	CASGLLAGGPREQFF
.	TRBV20-1	TRBD1	16	TRBJ2-7	TGCAGTGCTAGAGATTTCCAGGGGGAATTATCCTACGAGCAGTACTTC	CSARDFQGELSYEQYF